Below, 4 T cell receptor beta chains from the same sample are listed, as sequenced in a study of blood T cell repertoires in COVID-19. Assay: immunoSEQ multiplex PCR; the TCRdb copy retains only in-frame clones and omits some. The sample has approximately 290,000 clones, about 86% seen once. The sequenced material came from peripheral blood. The source of these receptors is an older person with COVID-19, enrolled during active disease.

The chain is built from TRBV6-5 and TRBJ2-1; D is uncertain. CDR1 and CDR2 (germline): MNHEY, SVGAGI. The V end was cut by 5 bases, the J end by 4 bases, with 9 bases between. The length of the CDR3 is 13 residues. CDR3 nucleotides: TGTGCCAGCAGTCAGTTTCGATACAATGAGCAGTTCTTC. Amino acids: CASSQFRYNEQFF.

CDR3 sequence (DNA): TGTGCCAGTAGGGGACAGGGGGCCGGCACAGATACGCAGTATTTT. The encoded protein is CASRGQGAGTDTQYF. The rearrangement joins TRBV19 to TRBJ2-3; TRBD1 agrees at 12 bases. The V gene's germline CDR1 is LNHDA and CDR2 SQIVND (reference sequence). Trimming took 6 bases from V and 1 from J; bases not matched to a gene: 2. The CDR3 sequence is 15 residues long.

The chain recombines TRBV6-2 or TRBV6-3 with TRBJ2-3, with 14 bases lining up with TRBD2. V lost 5 bases, J lost 1 base, and 5 bases stayed unmatched. Germline lookup yields CDR1 MNHEY and CDR2 SVGEGT. The CDR3 runs 17 residues. The CDR3 coding sequence is TGTGCCAGCAGTGGCGGACTAGCGGGGGGAGGCACAGATACGCAGTATTTT. Protein product: CASSGGLAGGGTDTQYF.

This sequence joins TRBV7-2 and TRBJ2-3; 16 bases align to TRBD2. The CDR3 covers 17 residues. Germline CDR1 is SGHTA and CDR2 is FQGNSA. Unmatched junction bases numbered 5, after V lost 3 bases and J lost 5 bases. Here the CDR3 DNA reads TGTGCCAGCAGCTTGGGGACTAGCGGGAGGGTCGTAGATACGCAGTATTTT. It translates to CASSLGTSGRVVDTQYF.